This T cell receptor (beta chain) was obtained from a study of blood T cell repertoires in COVID-19. Across the study: Sites across the United States, Italy and Spain contributed samples from acute and convalescent COVID-19. In each case, the material was cDNA or gDNA derived from T cells, B-cell-depleted T cells, or PBMCs.

The CDR3 runs 12 residues. Trimming shortened V by 5 bases and J by 3 bases, and 6 bases separated the two germline ends. This clone appeared a few times. The same CDR3 arises from other DNA sequences in this sample as well. Using immunoSEQ multiplex PCR, the repertoire was profiled, and TCRdb retains in-frame clones only, with some absent. The sample yields 90,000 to 130,000 clones, approximately 90% seen once. The sequence was obtained from a woman in her 50s with acute or convalescent COVID-19. The material sequenced was peripheral blood. V is TRBV12-3 or TRBV12-4 and J is TRBJ2-3, with D possibly being TRBD2 (5 bases). The CDR3 DNA is TGTGCCAGCAGTAGCGGTACAGATACGCAGTATTTT. Residues: CASSSGTDTQYF.